This T cell receptor beta chain was profiled in a study of tumor-infiltrating lymphocytes in glioblastoma multiforme. Of note for this clonotype: Its specificity is not known.

CDR1 is LGHNA and CDR2 is YNFKEQ in the germline V gene. V gave up 0 bases and J gave up 3 bases, with 12 bases separating them. The CDR3 consists of 15 residues. The study's findings and limits: T cells were not sorted into functional subsets.

TCRB libraries came from RNA via three nested multiplex PCR rounds. TCRdb re-analysed the multiplex PCR reads in MiXCR, keeping a single row per CDR3 protein. Of around 9,300 distinct CDR3 sequences in the sample, about 70% were seen once. This TCR was sampled from a male donor with glioblastoma. Source material: brain tumor tissue. The V call is TRBV4-2, the J call TRBJ2-7; D gene ambiguous. The CDR3 loop reads CASSQDKGPNYEQYF. The CDR3 bases are TGTGCCAGCAGCCAAGATAAGGGCCCGAACTACGAGCAGTACTTC.